The T cell receptor beta chain under discussion was sequenced for a study of blood T cell repertoires in COVID-19. The data were produced by immunoSEQ multiplex PCR, yet TCRdb's version contains in-frame clones alone and is incomplete. This sample has around 150,000 clones, with about 90% found just once. CDR1 is SQVTM, CDR2 ANQGSEA, per germline. The J segment lost 5 bases and the V segment lost 7 bases, leaving 1 base of the junction unmatched. The CDR3 is made up of 12 amino acids. The material sequenced was peripheral blood. The chain is built from TRBV29-1 and TRBJ2-7; 14 nucleotides align to TRBD2. The clonotype was recovered from a man in his fifties with active or convalescent COVID-19. This CDR3 reads CSGTSGRNEQYF. The CDR3 region has the DNA TGCAGCGGGACTAGCGGGAGGAACGAGCAGTACTTC.